One and the same sample provided the 9 T cell receptor beta chains below, sequenced in a study of cytomegalovirus exposure and HLA in healthy donors. The method was immunoSEQ multiplex PCR; TCRdb's version includes in-frame clones alone and lacks a portion of them. The sample has fewer than 150,000 clones; about 90% are singletons. Material for sequencing was PBMCs. Receptors originate from a woman aged 18-29 years in good health and CMV-seropositive.

The chain is built from TRBV27 and TRBJ1-4; unclear D gene. The CDR3 contains 16 residues. The germline CDR1 and CDR2 sequences are MNHEY and SMNVEV (reference sequence). Trimming stripped 3 bases from V and 4 bases from J, with 15 bases between. For the CDR3, the DNA is TGTGCCAGCAGTTTTTCGGGGAACGTTATTAATGAAAAACTGTTTTTT. As protein: CASSFSGNVINEKLFF.

The chain uses TRBV4-3 and TRBJ2-1, with D tentatively TRBD2 (6 bases). The CDR3 has 14 amino acids. Trimming cost V 0 bases and J 7 bases, with 10 bases left between them. The germline V gene has CDR1 LGHNA and CDR2 YSLEER. CDR3 loop: CASSQDARGNEQFF. Here the CDR3 DNA reads TGCGCCAGCAGCCAAGATGCCCGGGGGAATGAGCAGTTCTTC.

The chain combines TRBV28 with TRBJ2-7, with D possibly matching TRBD1 (5 bases). The CDR3 extends over 16 amino acids. With 6 bases removed from V and 0 bases from J, the gap between germline ends came to 18 bases. CDR1 and CDR2 from the germline V gene are MDHEN and SYDVKM. CDR3 region: CASRTLRARVSYEQYF. CDR3 bases: TGTGCCAGCAGAACCCTCAGGGCCCGGGTCTCCTACGAGCAGTACTTC.

V is TRBV28 and J is TRBJ2-7; possible D gene TRBD2, 6 bases. V lost 3 bases and J 6 bases, leaving 12 bases between the germline ends. Germline CDR1 and CDR2: MDHEN and SYDVKM. The CDR3 has 13 amino acids. Here the CDR3 reads CASSLRDGFEQYF. CDR3 nucleotides: TGTGCCAGCAGTTTGCGGGATGGCTTCGAGCAGTACTTC.

The genes are TRBV5-6 and TRBJ1-6; 9 bases agree with TRBD1. Germline CDR1 reads SGHDT; CDR2 reads YYEEEE. The CDR3 runs to 16 residues. Losses at the gene ends were 3 bases for V and 8 bases for J; bases not matched to a gene: 9. The CDR3 coding sequence is TGTGCCAGCAGCTGGACAAGGGACAGGGTGGATTCACCCCTCCACTTT. It codes for CASSWTRDRVDSPLHF.

V and J are TRBV7-8 and TRBJ1-4, with a weak D call TRBD1 (5 bases). CDR1 SGHVS and CDR2 FQNEAQ come from the germline V gene. Between the trimmed V and J ends, which lost 5 bases and 8 bases, there was a span of 21 bases. The CDR3 covers 16 residues. The CDR3, as DNA: TGTGCCAGCAGCCCCATAATATCAGGGATAGGAGAAAAACTGTTTTTT. The encoded protein is CASSPIISGIGEKLFF. The full variable domain, rest sourced from reference TRBV7-8 and TRBJ1-4, is GAGVSQSPRYKVAKRGQDVALRCDPISGHVSLFWYQQALGQGPEFLTYFQNEAQLDKSGLPSDRFFAERPEGSVSTLKIQRTQQEDSAVYLCASSPIISGIGEKLFFGSGTQLSVL.

The rearrangement links TRBV5-1 to TRBJ2-5; 7 bases fit TRBD2. The CDR3 is made up of 14 amino acids. Trimming at V came to 5 bases and at J to 5 bases, leaving 9 bases not matched to a gene. Germline V CDR1 and CDR2: SGHRS, YFSETQ. CDR3 nucleotides: TGCGCCAGCAGTCGAAGCGGGCGGGAGGAGACCCAGTACTTC. Its protein product is CASSRSGREETQYF.

This clone was seen a few times. One junction end does not reproduce the germline sequence, and a read error may be involved. This sequence joins TRBV7-2 and TRBJ1-1; TRBD1 might be the D (6 bases). Germline CDR1 and CDR2: SGHTA and FQGNSA. The CDR3 has 15 residues. This CDR3 reads CASSLGVGGFTEAFF. For the CDR3, the DNA is TGTGCCAGCAGTTTAGGGGTAGGGGGTTTCACTGAAGCTTTCTTT.

This chain joins TRBV5-1 and TRBJ1-1; D is undetermined. Looked up from germline, CDR1 is SGHRS and CDR2 is YFSETQ. Trimming stripped 0 bases from V and 0 bases from J, with 12 bases between. The CDR3 runs 16 residues. Written as DNA, the CDR3 is TGCGCCAGCAGCTTGGAGCCCTCGCGAATGAACACTGAAGCTTTCTTT. As protein: CASSLEPSRMNTEAFF. Full variable domain (missing parts from reference TRBV5-1 and TRBJ1-1): KAGVTQTPRYLIKTRGQQVTLSCSPISGHRSVSWYQQTPGQGLQFLFEYFSETQRNKGNFPGRFSGRQFSNSRSEMNVSTLELGDSALYLCASSLEPSRMNTEAFFGQGTRLTVV.